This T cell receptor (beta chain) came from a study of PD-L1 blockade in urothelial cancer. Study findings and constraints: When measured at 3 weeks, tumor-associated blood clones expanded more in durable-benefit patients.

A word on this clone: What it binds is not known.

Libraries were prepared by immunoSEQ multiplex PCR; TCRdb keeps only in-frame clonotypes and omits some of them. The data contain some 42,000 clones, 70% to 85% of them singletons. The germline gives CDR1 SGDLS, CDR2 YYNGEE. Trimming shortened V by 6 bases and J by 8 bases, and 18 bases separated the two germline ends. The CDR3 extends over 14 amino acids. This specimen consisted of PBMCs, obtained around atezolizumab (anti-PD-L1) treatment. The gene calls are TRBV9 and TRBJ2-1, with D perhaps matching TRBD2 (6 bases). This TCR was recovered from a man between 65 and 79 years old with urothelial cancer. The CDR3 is CASTPNPGLHEQFF. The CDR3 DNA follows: TGTGCCAGCACCCCGAACCCGGGACTCCATGAGCAGTTCTTC.